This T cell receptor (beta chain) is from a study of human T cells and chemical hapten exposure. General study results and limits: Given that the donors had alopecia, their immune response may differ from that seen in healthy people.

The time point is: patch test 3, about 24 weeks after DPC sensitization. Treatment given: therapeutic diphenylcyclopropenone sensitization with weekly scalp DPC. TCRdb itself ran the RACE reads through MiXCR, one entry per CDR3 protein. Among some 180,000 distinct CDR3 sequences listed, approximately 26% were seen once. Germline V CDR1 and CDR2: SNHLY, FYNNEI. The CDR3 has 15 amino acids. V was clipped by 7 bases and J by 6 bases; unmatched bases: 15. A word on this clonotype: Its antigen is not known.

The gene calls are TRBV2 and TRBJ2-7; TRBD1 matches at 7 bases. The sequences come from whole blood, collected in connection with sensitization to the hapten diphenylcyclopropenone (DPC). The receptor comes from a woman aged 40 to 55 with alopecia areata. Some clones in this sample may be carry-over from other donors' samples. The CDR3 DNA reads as TGTGCCAGCATTAGAGACAGGGTCGATTCGTTCGAGCAGTACTTC. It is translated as CASIRDRVDSFEQYF.